The rows below give T cell receptor beta chains drawn from one sample of a study of cytomegalovirus exposure and HLA in healthy donors. The table came from immunoSEQ multiplex PCR; TCRdb's copy has only in-frame clones and leaves some out. This sample has 110,000 to 150,000 clones, with roughly 80% found just once. The sample taken for sequencing was PBMCs. These receptors all stem from a male donor in good health and CMV-seronegative. CDR3s include the opening cysteine and the closing phenylalanine or tryptophan. A D gene is named only where the DNA matches it firmly. Not all rows give a size; the values are once, few, many and, for expanded clones, a class.

D gene	V gene	clone size	J gene	CDR3 DNA	CDR3 protein
NA	TRBV4-3	NA	TRBJ1-2	TGCGCCAGCAGCCAAGGCACAGAGATCTATGGCTACACCTTC	CASSQGTEIYGYTF
NA	TRBV2	NA	TRBJ1-1	TGTGCCAGCAGGGGGCAATATAACACTGAAGCTTTCTTT	CASRGQYNTEAFF
TRBD1	TRBV4-3	NA	TRBJ1-2	TGCGCCAGCAGCCTTCAGTCCTTACAGGGGCCGGGAGGCTACACCTTC	CASSLQSLQGPGGYTF
TRBD2	TRBV11-2	NA	TRBJ2-7	TGTGCCAGCAGCCTCGGACTAGTCCTGGGGGAGCAGTACTTC	CASSLGLVLGEQYF
TRBD2	TRBV11-1	NA	TRBJ2-4	TGTGCCAGCAGCTTAGCTAGCGGGGCTACCAAAAACATTCAGTACTTC	CASSLASGATKNIQYF
TRBD1	TRBV5-1	NA	TRBJ2-2	TGCGCCAGCAGCTCACAGGGGGCGAACACCGGGGAGCTGTTTTTT	CASSSQGANTGELFF
NA	TRBV27	NA	TRBJ2-5	TGTGCCAGCACCCTAAACCAGTACTTC	CASTLNQYF
NA	TRBV19	NA	TRBJ2-1	TGTGCCAGTAGTGGAGGGTGGAGTGGCGAGCAGTTCTTC	CASSGGWSGEQFF
NA	TRBV25-1	NA	TRBJ1-4	TGTGCCAGCAGTGAATATGGGCTCATACTGTTTTTT	CASSEYGLILFF
TRBD2	TRBV30	once	TRBJ2-5	TGTGCCTGGAGTGCGGGGGGGGGCCAAGAGACCCAGTACTTC	CAWSAGGGQETQYF
NA	TRBV2	NA	TRBJ1-2	TGTGCCAGCAAGCAACGGGTCTCGGGGGACTATGGCTACACCTTC	CASKQRVSGDYGYTF